These T cell receptor beta chains were read from a single sample in a study of T cell responses to AZD1222 COVID-19 vaccine. Clones were read by immunoSEQ multiplex PCR, and TCRdb kept only the in-frame ones, dropping some. This table has about 150,000 clones, roughly 90% appearing once. This specimen consisted of peripheral blood, obtained on day 0 of AZD1222 vaccination. The receptors originated from an adult in good health. Each CDR3 is given with its conserved first and last residue. A D gene is named only where the DNA matches it firmly. The size entry is marked missing in some rows and otherwise reads once, few, many or a size class.

.	TRBV6-5	TRBJ1-1	TRBD1	TGTGCCAGCAAAACAGGACAGGCTAACACTGAAGCTTTCTTT	CASKTGQANTEAFF
.	TRBV18	TRBJ2-1	TRBD1	TGTGCCAGCTCAACCGGGACAGGGGGTTACAATGAGCAGTTCTTC	CASSTGTGGYNEQFF
.	TRBV27	TRBJ1-1	TRBD1	TGTGCCAGCAGTTTCGGGACAGGCATGAACACTGAAGCTTTCTTT	CASSFGTGMNTEAFF
.	TRBV5-4	TRBJ2-7	.	TGTGCCACCAACGCGGACAGAACCTACGAGCAGTACTTC	CATNADRTYEQYF
.	TRBV27	TRBJ1-4	TRBD1	TGTGCCAGCAGACCCCAGGGGGTGGGTAATGAAAAACTGTTTTTT	CASRPQGVGNEKLFF
once	TRBV6-5	TRBJ1-3	.	TGTGCCAGCAGTCCACAAAGGGCTGGAAACACCATATATTTT	CASSPQRAGNTIYF
.	TRBV6-1	TRBJ2-2	TRBD2	TGTGCCAGCAGTGAACGGGGACTAGCGGGAAACACCGGGGAGCTGTTTTTT	CASSERGLAGNTGELFF
.	TRBV5-1	TRBJ1-1	.	TGCGCCAGCAGCTCTGGGGTCAACACTGAAGCTTTCTTT	CASSSGVNTEAFF
.	TRBV9	TRBJ2-3	.	TGTGCCAGCAGCGTCTGGAGCCCGAGTACAGATACGCAGTATTTT	CASSVWSPSTDTQYF
.	TRBV6-5	TRBJ2-1	.	TGTGCCAGCAGTACCAGGAGCTCCTACAATGAGCAGTTCTTC	CASSTRSSYNEQFF
few	TRBV2	TRBJ2-2	TRBD2	TGTGCCAGCAGGGATAGCGGGAGTAGCACCGGGGAGCTGTTTTTT	CASRDSGSSTGELFF
.	TRBV5-1	TRBJ1-1	.	TGCGCCAGCAGCTTGGTTCGAAACGTGAACACTGAAGCTTTCTTT	CASSLVRNVNTEAFF
few	TRBV19	TRBJ1-1	.	TGTGCCAGTAGTATAATGAATACTCAGAACACTGAAGCTTTCTTT	CASSIMNTQNTEAFF
.	TRBV6-5	TRBJ2-7	TRBD1	TGTGCCAGCAGTTACGAGGGGGCAACCCCCTACGAGCAGTACTTC	CASSYEGATPYEQYF
.	TRBV20-1	TRBJ2-7	TRBD2	TGCAGTGCTAGTGTGTTAGCGGGAACTCGCGAGCAGTACTTC	CSASVLAGTREQYF